These 30 T cell receptor beta chains were sequenced from one sample in a study of blood T cells in healthy people across ages. It was with a sample-barcoded 5' primer and a J-beta primer mix that a second PCR of roughly 7 to 12 cycles was run. TCRdb itself ran the 5' RACE reads through MiXCR, one entry per CDR3 protein. The data show roughly 900,000 distinct CDR3 sequences, about 44% seen once. Sample: blood. The receptors derive from a man younger than 45 in good health.

The chain joins TRBV20-1 to TRBJ2-5; TRBD1 aligns across 8 bases. Near its end, the DNA agrees better with TRBJ2-7, so the J call may be wrong. Germline CDR1 reads DFQATT; CDR2 reads SNEGSKA (reference sequence). The CDR3 has 15 residues. CDR3 residues: CSARGTRGLVNEQYF. The CDR3 DNA reads TGCAGTGCTCGGGGGACCAGGGGGCTGGTAAACGAGCAGTACTTC.

This chain uses TRBV7-9 with TRBJ2-7, with TRBD1 matching over 8 bases. The CDR3 loop spans 14 amino acids. From germline, CDR1 is SEHNR and CDR2 FQNEAQ (reference sequence). Trimming at V came to 2 bases and at J to 3 bases, leaving 3 bases not matched to a gene. The CDR3 spells CASSLNTGGYEQYF. The CDR3 bases are TGTGCCAGCAGCTTAAATACAGGGGGCTACGAGCAGTACTTC.

The rearrangement uses TRBV18 and TRBJ2-3; tentatively, D is TRBD1 or TRBD2 (5 bases each). The CDR3 runs to 17 residues. Deletions cut 3 bases from V and 1 base from J, with 17 bases between. The germline V gene encodes CDR1 KGHSH and CDR2 LQKENI. The CDR3 bases are TGTGCCAGCTCACCCTTGCTTTCCCGGGGACGCACAGATACGCAGTATTTT. Its translation: CASSPLLSRGRTDTQYF.

The CDR3 sequence: CASSSPNSTGDMGGFDTQYF. CDR3 nucleotides: TGCGCCAGCAGCTCCCCTAACTCGACAGGGGATATGGGAGGTTTCGATACGCAGTATTTT. This chain uses TRBV5-1 with TRBJ2-3; 8 nucleotides match TRBD1. Germline-derived CDR1 and CDR2 are SGHRS and YFSETQ. With V trimmed by 3 bases and J by 6 bases, 24 bases remained unmatched. There are 20 residues in the CDR3. Full variable domain (missing parts from reference TRBV5-1 and TRBJ2-3): KAGVTQTPRYLIKTRGQQVTLSCSPISGHRSVSWYQQTPGQGLQFLFEYFSETQRNKGNFPGRFSGRQFSNSRSEMNVSTLELGDSALYLCASSSPNSTGDMGGFDTQYFGPGTRLTVL.

This chain uses TRBV5-1 with TRBJ2-7; the D gene is possibly TRBD1 (6 bases). Trimming stripped 0 bases from V and 4 bases from J, with 17 bases between. The CDR3 has 16 amino acids. Germline CDR1 reads SGHRS; CDR2 reads YFSETQ. The CDR3: CASSLGNQGSAYEQYF. In DNA, the CDR3 is TGCGCCAGCAGCTTGGGAAACCAGGGGTCGGCTTACGAGCAGTACTTC.

The V and J genes are TRBV24-1 and TRBJ2-3; 11 bases agree with TRBD1. Trimming took 6 bases from V and 6 from J; bases not matched to a gene: 7. CDR3 length: 15 residues. CDR1 and CDR2 (germline): KGHDR, SFDVKD. The CDR3 protein is CATSLRTGGADTQYF. DNA of the CDR3: TGTGCCACCAGTCTACGGACAGGGGGCGCGGATACGCAGTATTTT.

The gene calls are TRBV28 and TRBJ2-5; 9 nucleotides line up with TRBD2. V trimming: 4 bases; J trimming: 1 base; junction bases outside the gene matches: 7. The CDR3 totals 16 residues. The germline gives CDR1 MDHEN, CDR2 SYDVKM. CDR3 in DNA: TGTGCCAGCAGTTCTGACCTAGCGGGGACCCAAGAGACCCAGTACTTC. It encodes CASSSDLAGTQETQYF.

The gene calls are TRBV6-1 and TRBJ2-1, with unresolved D. The CDR3 totals 13 residues. Per germline, CDR1 MNHNS and CDR2 SASEGT. The V and J ends lost 4 bases and 13 bases respectively, with 17 bases between them. The CDR3 loop reads CASSVGALETQFF. The CDR3 region has the DNA TGTGCCAGCAGTGTGGGCGCTTTGGAGACCCAGTTCTTC.

This sequence joins TRBV2 and TRBJ2-7, with D perhaps matching TRBD1 (5 bases). The V and J ends lost 7 bases and 2 bases respectively, with 15 bases between them. The CDR3 has 14 residues. Germline V gene lookup returns CDR1 SNHLY and CDR2 FYNNEI. CDR3 region: CASNIETGTYEQYF. Here the CDR3 DNA reads TGTGCCAGCAATATCGAAACAGGTACCTACGAGCAGTACTTC.

This clonotype was counted between two and nine times. V is TRBV12-3 or TRBV12-4 and J is TRBJ2-1; a possible D gene is TRBD2 (7 bases). The CDR3 runs 16 residues. V was trimmed by 7 bases and J by 8 bases, leaving 24 bases between them. The CDR3 coding sequence is TGTGCCAGCACCATGGACAAGGGGGGGTCGGTGGATGAGCAGTTCTTC. Encoded protein: CASTMDKGGSVDEQFF.

This chain joins TRBV6-6 and TRBJ2-7; D gene ambiguous. The germline V and J ends were trimmed by 10 bases and 5 bases, with 15 bases remaining between them. The V gene's germline CDR1 is MNHNY and CDR2 SVGAGI (reference sequence). The CDR3 has 12 residues. CDR3 sequence reads: CATLLGVDEQYF. The CDR3 DNA reads TGTGCCACCCTCCTCGGTGTGGACGAGCAGTACTTC.

This rearrangement joins TRBV3-1 to TRBJ1-2; TRBD1 matches at 7 bases. The germline V gene has CDR1 LGHDT and CDR2 YNNKEL (reference sequence). The CDR3 runs to 14 residues. J lost 5 bases, V lost 1 base, and 4 bases had no gene match. The DNA of the CDR3 is TGTGCCAGCAGCCAAGTGGGGACAGTTTATGGCTACACCTTC. Amino acid sequence: CASSQVGTVYGYTF. The full variable domain, in which reference TRBV3-1 and TRBJ1-2 provide the parts outside the CDR3, is DTAVSQTPKYLVTQMGNDKSIKCEQNLGHDTMYWYKQDSKKFLKIMFSYNNKELIINETVPNRFSPKSPDKAHLNLHINSLELGDSAVYFCASSQVGTVYGYTFGSGTRLTVV.

The V gene is TRBV18, the J gene TRBJ2-5; TRBD2 matches at 13 bases. The J call is uncertain, as TRBJ2-1 better fits the DNA end. The CDR3 loop spans 18 amino acids. The germline CDR1 and CDR2 sequences are KGHSH and LQKENI. CDR3 in amino acids: CASSPRRLAGGYQETQFF. CDR3 DNA sequence: TGTGCCAGCTCACCACGGCGACTAGCGGGGGGTTACCAAGAGACCCAGTTCTTC.

This clonotype was seen just once. V and J are TRBV27 and TRBJ1-2; 7 positions agree with TRBD1. CDR1 MNHEY and CDR2 SMNVEV come from the germline V gene (reference sequence). CDR3 size: 13 residues. Germline trimming cut 6 bases from V and 8 bases from J; bases unmatched to any gene: 9. The CDR3 reads CASSPEGAEGYTF. The CDR3 DNA reads as TGTGCCAGCAGCCCCGAGGGGGCTGAGGGCTACACCTTC.

This chain connects TRBV20-1 to TRBJ2-7; the match to TRBD1 covers 9 bases. The last part of the DNA fits TRBJ2-4 better; the J call may be wrong. Per the germline V gene, CDR1 is DFQATT and CDR2 is SNEGSKA (reference sequence). This CDR3 has 17 amino acids. CDR3 sequence: CSARVPGQGPGKNIQYF. The CDR3 coding sequence is TGCAGTGCTAGAGTCCCGGGACAGGGTCCAGGCAAAAACATTCAGTACTTC.

This clonotype was detected ten times or more. This chain joins TRBV20-1 and TRBJ2-5; D is ambiguous. V lost 2 bases and J lost 1, with 8 bases in between. The CDR3 has 13 residues. Germline CDR1 DFQATT, CDR2 SNEGSKA (reference sequence). CDR3 in amino acids: CSARRTSQETQYF. DNA for the CDR3: TGCAGTGCTAGACGAACGTCCCAAGAGACCCAGTACTTC.

This clonotype was seen at least ten times. The V and J genes are TRBV4-3 and TRBJ2-1; TRBD2 aligns across 8 bases. The CDR3 sequence is 15 residues long. J lost 0 bases, V lost 2 bases, and 0 bases had no gene match. From germline, CDR1 is LGHNA and CDR2 YSLEER. The CDR3 DNA is TGCGCCAGCAGCCAAAGCGGGGGCTCCTACAATGAGCAGTTCTTC. It translates to CASSQSGGSYNEQFF.

V is TRBV4-3 and J is TRBJ2-7; 12 positions agree with TRBD2. CDR3 length: 17 amino acids. Germline V CDR1 and CDR2: LGHNA, YSLEER. Trimming cost V 5 bases and J 2 bases; bases outside gene matches: 10. CDR3 sequence (DNA): TGCGCCAGCAGCTCTACATTCGGACTAGCGGGGCCCTACGAGCAGTACTTC. As protein: CASSSTFGLAGPYEQYF.

This clonotype was counted a few times. This chain connects TRBV28 to TRBJ1-2; 9 nucleotides line up with TRBD1. The CDR3 consists of 15 residues. V shed 5 bases, J shed 8 bases, and the junction held 12 bases outside the gene matches. Germline CDR1 and CDR2: MDHEN and SYDVKM. The CDR3: CASSNDRDRVRGYTF. Here the CDR3 DNA reads TGTGCCAGCAGTAATGACCGGGACAGGGTGAGAGGCTACACCTTC.

The gene calls are TRBV29-1 and TRBJ2-7; 7 bases match TRBD1. The CDR3 is 14 residues long. The V and J ends lost 3 bases and 1 base, in that order; junction bases with no gene match: 6. CDR1 is SQVTM, CDR2 ANQGSEA, per germline. DNA for the CDR3: TGCAGCGTTGAGAGTTGGGGACAGTCCTACGAGCAGTACTTC. Its protein is CSVESWGQSYEQYF.

The chain combines TRBV6-6 with TRBJ1-2, with D maybe TRBD1 (6 bases). This CDR3 region has 12 residues. The germline V gene has CDR1 MNHNY and CDR2 SVGAGI (reference sequence). Trimming stripped 4 bases from V and 9 bases from J, with 12 bases between. The CDR3 DNA reads TGTGCCAGCAGTTCCGACAGGCGCCGCTACACCTTC. Its protein is CASSSDRRRYTF.

Comments on this clonotype: The junction and the germline gene differ at one end; a read error may be behind it. The chain couples TRBV7-9 to TRBJ2-3, with D maybe TRBD2 (5 bases). The CDR3 loop spans 14 amino acids. Germline V CDR1 and CDR2: SEHNR, FQNEAQ (reference sequence). CDR3: CVSSWTTTPDTQYF. The CDR3 DNA is TGTGTCAGCAGCTGGACGACTACCCCAGATACGCAGTATTTT.

The chain uses TRBV4-1 and TRBJ2-7; D ambiguous. The V end lost 4 bases, the J end lost 3 bases, and 13 bases lay between the germline ends. The CDR3 is 14 residues long. CDR1 and CDR2 (germline): MGHRA, YSYEKL. The CDR3 protein is CASSPFGQHYEQYF. The CDR3 DNA reads as TGCGCCAGCAGCCCCTTCGGGCAGCACTACGAGCAGTACTTC.

This rearrangement joins TRBV29-1 to TRBJ2-6; 11 nucleotides align to TRBD1. Germline assignment: CDR1 SQVTM and CDR2 ANQGSEA. Trimming cost V 4 bases and J 0 bases; bases outside gene matches: 2. This CDR3 region has 16 residues. CDR3 in amino acids: CSVAGTGGSGANVLTF. CDR3 nucleotide sequence: TGCAGCGTTGCGGGGACAGGGGGCTCTGGGGCCAACGTCCTGACTTTC.

This clonotype was recorded a few times. The chain recombines TRBV7-2 with TRBJ2-3; D is uncertain. Germline loops: CDR1 SGHTA, CDR2 FQGNSA. There are 15 residues in the CDR3. Trimming took 5 bases from V and 2 from J, leaving 14 bases between them. The CDR3 coding sequence is TGTGCCAGCAGCCTCACCACCGGGTTCACAGATACGCAGTATTTT. This codes for CASSLTTGFTDTQYF.

The chain links TRBV6-2 or TRBV6-3 to TRBJ2-7, with D perhaps matching TRBD2 (6 bases). The J call may not be correct, given that the DNA end is closer to TRBJ2-5. Germline V gene sequence: CDR1 MNHEY, CDR2 SVGEGT. The CDR3 is 19 residues long. CDR3 DNA: TGTGCCAGCAGTTCGTACTCTCGGGTGAAACGGGACTTTTTAGGGACCCAGTACTTC. Its protein is CASSSYSRVKRDFLGTQYF.

This clonotype came up many times. This chain joins TRBV20-1 and TRBJ1-2; TRBD1 agrees at 8 bases. The germline CDR1 and CDR2 sequences are DFQATT and SNEGSKA (reference sequence). Trimming cost V 2 bases and J 3 bases; bases outside gene matches: 5. CDR3 length: 14 amino acids. The CDR3 sequence: CSARQTGGYYGYTF. The DNA of the CDR3 is TGCAGTGCTAGACAAACAGGGGGATACTATGGCTACACCTTC.

The table lists this clonotype with a few counts. CDR3 sequence (DNA): TGTGCCAGCAGCTTATGGGTTCGGCGGGTGAGCACAGATACGCAGTATTTT. This encodes CASSLWVRRVSTDTQYF. The J gene is TRBJ2-3, the V gene TRBV11-3; possibly TRBD2 for D (5 bases). CDR3 size: 17 residues. Germline lookup yields CDR1 SGHNT and CDR2 YENEEA. Trimming shortened V by 2 bases and J by 0 bases, and 15 bases separated the two germline ends.

This clonotype was picked up a small number of times. This chain links TRBV20-1 with TRBJ2-1; a weak D match, TRBD2 (6 bases). The CDR3 contains 13 residues. Germline V CDR1 and CDR2: DFQATT, SNEGSKA (reference sequence). The V end lost 6 bases, the J end lost 6 bases, and 15 bases lay between the germline ends. CDR3 sequence reads: CSATSGLVNEQFF. For the CDR3, the DNA is TGCAGTGCGACCTCGGGACTCGTCAATGAGCAGTTCTTC.

The rearrangement joins TRBV21-1 to TRBJ2-4; the D call in the table, TRBD1, was not verified against the DNA. TRBV21-1 represents a pseudogene. There are 15 residues in the CDR3. For the CDR3, the DNA is TGTGCCAGCAGCAAAAACGTCGCCCCCAGAAACATTCAGTACTTC. Translated: CASSKNVAPRNIQYF.